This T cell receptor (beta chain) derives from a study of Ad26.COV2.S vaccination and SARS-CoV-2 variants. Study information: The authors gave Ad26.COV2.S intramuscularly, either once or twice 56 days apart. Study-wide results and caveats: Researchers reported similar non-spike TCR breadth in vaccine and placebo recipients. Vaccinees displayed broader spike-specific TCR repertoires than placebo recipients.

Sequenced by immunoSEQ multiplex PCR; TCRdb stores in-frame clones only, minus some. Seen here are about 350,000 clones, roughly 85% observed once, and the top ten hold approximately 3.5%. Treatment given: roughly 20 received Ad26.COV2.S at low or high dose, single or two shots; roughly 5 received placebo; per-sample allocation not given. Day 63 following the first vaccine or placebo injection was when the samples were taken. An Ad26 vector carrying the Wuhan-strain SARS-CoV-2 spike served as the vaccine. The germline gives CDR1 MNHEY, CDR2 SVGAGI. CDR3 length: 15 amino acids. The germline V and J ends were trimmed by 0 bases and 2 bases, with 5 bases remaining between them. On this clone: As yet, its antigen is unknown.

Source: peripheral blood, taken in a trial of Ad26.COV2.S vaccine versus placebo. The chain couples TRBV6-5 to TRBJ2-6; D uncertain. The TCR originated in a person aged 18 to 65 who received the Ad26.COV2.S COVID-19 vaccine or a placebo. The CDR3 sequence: CASSYSSAGANVLTF. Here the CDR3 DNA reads TGTGCCAGCAGTTACTCGAGTGCTGGGGCCAACGTCCTGACTTTC.